A selection of T cell receptor beta chains follows, all from one sample in a study of blood T cells in healthy people across ages. Each CDR3 protein is one row after TCRdb ran MiXCR on the 5' RACE reads. Among some 800,000 distinct CDR3 sequences listed, around a quarter were seen once. These data were also reused for a study on T cells of mothers and their children.

The source material was blood. These receptor sequences come from a boy younger than 18 in good health. Both conserved end residues are part of each CDR3. Fields, in order: D gene, V gene, clone size, J gene, CDR3 length, CDR3 protein, CDR3 DNA. The D gene is left open where the match is weak. Clone size is shown for a subset of rows, as once, few, many or a class of expanded clone.

.,TRBV21-1,.,TRBJ2-7,13,CASGARVRYEQYF,TGTGCCAGCGGGGCCAGGGTCCGCTACGAGCAGTACTTC
.,TRBV6-1,.,TRBJ1-3,17,CASSENDRRSSGNTIYF,TGTGCCAGCAGTGAGAATGACAGACGCTCCTCTGGAAACACCATATATTTT
.,TRBV7-8,.,TRBJ2-7,12,CASSLARGEQYF,TGTGCCAGCAGCTTAGCGCGGGGCGAGCAGTACTTC
.,TRBV9,.,TRBJ2-5,16,CASSVSGTSQPETQYF,TGCGCCAGCAGCGTCTCCGGGACTTCACAGCCGGAGACCCAGTACTTC
TRBD1,TRBV20-1,many,TRBJ2-3,15,CSARAGQGETDTQYF,TGCAGTGCTAGAGCCGGACAGGGTGAGACAGATACGCAGTATTTT
.,TRBV21-1,.,TRBJ2-1,16,CASSNYRDRVINEQFF,TGTGCCAGCAGCAACTACCGGGACAGGGTAATTAATGAGCAGTTCTTC
.,TRBV3-1,.,TRBJ2-5,13,CASSQVLGETQYF,TGTGCCAGCAGCCAGGTTCTAGGCGAGACCCAGTACTTC
.,TRBV5-1,few,TRBJ1-1,14,CASSLLGAQTEAFF,TGCGCCAGCAGCTTGTTGGGGGCGCAGACTGAAGCTTTCTTT
TRBD2,TRBV5-1,few,TRBJ2-7,16,CASSRFGGDESYEQYF,TGCGCCAGCAGCAGATTCGGGGGGGACGAGTCCTACGAGCAGTACTTC
TRBD1,TRBV24-1,few,TRBJ2-2,15,CATSRDRDGPGELFF,TGTGCCACCAGCAGGGACAGGGATGGGCCCGGGGAGCTGTTTTTT